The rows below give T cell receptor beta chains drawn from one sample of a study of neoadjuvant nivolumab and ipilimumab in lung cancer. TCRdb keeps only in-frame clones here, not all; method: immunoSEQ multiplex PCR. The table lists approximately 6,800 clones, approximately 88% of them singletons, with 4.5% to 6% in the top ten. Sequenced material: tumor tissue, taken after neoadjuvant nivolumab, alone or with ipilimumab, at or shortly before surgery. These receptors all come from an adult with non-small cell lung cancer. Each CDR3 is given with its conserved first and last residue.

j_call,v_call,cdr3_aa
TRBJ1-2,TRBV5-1,CASSPRDSASGGYTF
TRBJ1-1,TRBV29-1,CSVPGPRCTEAFF
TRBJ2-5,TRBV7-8,CASSLYRGWQETQYF
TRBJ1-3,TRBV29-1,CSVGLGSRHTIYF
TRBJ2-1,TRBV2,CASSEGQGSYNEQFF
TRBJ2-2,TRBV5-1,CASSLEGLTGGELFF
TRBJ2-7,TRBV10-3,CAISDQGQGAEQYF
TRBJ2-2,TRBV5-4,CASSPGRNTGELFF
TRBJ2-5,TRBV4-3,CASSQDLGPGETQYF
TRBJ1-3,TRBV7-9,CASSFDHDGNTIYF